The clone carrying this TCR beta chain was counted at least ten times. Its specificity is not known. The CDR3 spans 14 residues. The V gene's germline CDR1 is KGHDR and CDR2 SFDVKD. Trimming pared 2 bases from V and 0 bases from J, leaving 3 bases between. The sample belongs to a study of T-cell memory formation after mild COVID-19. Regarding the study as a whole: Clones which contracted sat mainly in CM and EM if CD4+, and in EMRA if CD8+. Pre-infection memory held some responding clones, suggesting pre-existing cross-reactive T cells responded.

TCR alpha and TCR beta cDNA libraries with sample barcodes and UMIs came from 5'RACE using constant-segment primers. TCRdb processed the 5' RACE reads anew with MiXCR; each CDR3 protein has one entry. The profile shows fewer than 40,000 distinct CDR3 sequences, over 10% of them singletons. The origin of this receptor is a man younger than 35 who had mild COVID-19 (a few samples of this study predate the infection). Cell type and time point are not known. Sample: PBMCs or a T cell subset sorted from them (not recorded which). The J gene is TRBJ2-2, the V gene TRBV24-1; D remains unclear. CDR3 nucleotides: TGTGCCACCAGTGATTGGACGAACACCGGGGAGCTGTTTTTT. Its translation is CATSDWTNTGELFF.